A single sample is the source of the 8 T cell receptor beta chains below, sequenced in a study of blood T cell repertoires in COVID-19. Using immunoSEQ multiplex PCR, the repertoire was profiled, and TCRdb retains in-frame clones only, with some absent. The sample contains fewer than 250,000 clones, approximately 86% of which appear only once. Sample: peripheral blood. All receptors derive from a woman in her sixties who had recovered from COVID-19.

The CDR3 loop reads CSVGRTGSTGELFF. The CDR3 coding sequence is TGCAGCGTTGGTAGGACAGGGAGTACCGGGGAGCTGTTTTTT. This chain connects TRBV29-1 to TRBJ2-2, with 8 nucleotides matching TRBD1. CDR3 size: 14 residues. CDR1 and CDR2 (germline): SQVTM, ANQGSEA. V lost 4 bases, J lost 5 bases, and 6 bases stayed unmatched.

This chain links TRBV5-1 with TRBJ2-1, with D unclear. This CDR3 has 14 amino acids. Between the trimmed V and J ends, which lost 1 base and 8 bases, there was a span of 13 bases. Per the germline V gene, CDR1 is SGHRS and CDR2 is YFSETQ. CDR3 residues: CASSLMYTVDEQFF. The CDR3 DNA reads TGCGCCAGCAGCTTGATGTATACTGTCGATGAGCAGTTCTTC.

The chain links TRBV5-1 to TRBJ2-3, with TRBD1 matching over 8 bases. Germline V gene sequence: CDR1 SGHRS, CDR2 YFSETQ. The CDR3 consists of 15 residues. Germline trimming cut 3 bases from V and 0 bases from J; bases unmatched to any gene: 3. The CDR3 loop reads CASSYTGGSTDTQYF. DNA of the CDR3: TGCGCCAGCAGCTACACAGGGGGAAGCACAGATACGCAGTATTTT. The complete variable domain, with remaining parts taken from reference TRBV5-1 and TRBJ2-3, reads KAGVTQTPRYLIKTRGQQVTLSCSPISGHRSVSWYQQTPGQGLQFLFEYFSETQRNKGNFPGRFSGRQFSNSRSEMNVSTLELGDSALYLCASSYTGGSTDTQYFGPGTRLTVL.

The chain couples TRBV5-1 to TRBJ2-1; 11 positions match TRBD2. Per germline, CDR1 SGHRS and CDR2 YFSETQ. This CDR3 region has 15 residues. After removal of 4 bases from V and 5 bases from J, the junction contained 5 bases not matched to a gene. CDR3 coding DNA: TGCGCCAGCAGCAACGGGACTAGCGGTAACAATGAGCAGTTCTTC. It codes for CASSNGTSGNNEQFF.

The rearrangement links TRBV5-6 to TRBJ1-1, with D hard to call. This CDR3 is built from 14 residues. V lost 0 bases and J lost 7, with 13 bases in between. Germline V lookup: CDR1 SGHDT, CDR2 YYEEEE. The CDR3 sequence: CASSLAAGNNEAFF. CDR3 DNA: TGTGCCAGCAGCTTGGCGGCCGGGAATAATGAAGCTTTCTTT.

The genes are TRBV19 and TRBJ2-5; 10 bases agree with TRBD1. CDR1 and CDR2 (germline): LNHDA, SQIVND (reference sequence). V dropped 6 bases and J dropped 4; count of bases not matched to a gene: 8. CDR3 length: 15 amino acids. This CDR3 reads CASRRDRTGGETQYF. CDR3 nucleotides: TGTGCCAGTAGAAGGGACCGGACAGGGGGAGAGACCCAGTACTTC. The whole variable domain, remainder taken from reference TRBV19 and TRBJ2-5, is DGGITQSPKYLFRKEGQNVTLSCEQNLNHDAMYWYRQDPGQGLRLIYYSQIVNDFQKGDIAEGYSVSREKKESFPLTVTSAQKNPTAFYLCASRRDRTGGETQYFGPGTRLLVL.

This clone was counted a few times. The rearrangement joins TRBV5-5 to TRBJ1-2; D gene ambiguous. CDR3 size: 13 residues. Trimming took 5 bases from V and 6 from J, leaving 14 bases between them. Germline V lookup: CDR1 SGHKS, CDR2 YYEKEE (reference sequence). CDR3 loop: CASSPSSADGYTF. The CDR3 bases are TGTGCCAGCAGTCCTAGTTCCGCTGATGGCTACACCTTC.

The CDR3 DNA reads as TGTGCCAGCAGCTTAACTCAGAGGGCGGCTGAAGCTTTCTTT. This sequence encodes CASSLTQRAAEAFF. The chain couples TRBV7-3 to TRBJ1-1, with no clear D. V dropped 0 bases and J dropped 6 bases, with 11 bases sitting between them. The CDR3 is made up of 14 amino acids. Looked up from germline, CDR1 is SGHTA and CDR2 is FQGTGA.